The entry below describes one T cell receptor beta chain. As yet, its antigen is unknown. This specimen comes from a study of shared clonotypes between healthy human individuals. In the study overall: CD4 naive and CD4 memory each took three plates per donor, while CD8 naive took two and CD8 memory one. Study-wide points: Non-shared clonotypes had lower generation probabilities than clonotypes shared by all four sorted-subset donors.

Trimming took 4 bases from V and 9 from J; bases not matched to a gene: 7. Germline CDR1 is SGDLS and CDR2 is YYNGEE. The length of the CDR3 is 13 residues. TCRdb keeps only in-frame clones here, not all; method: immunoSEQ multiplex PCR. The repertoire holds 2,100,000 or so clones, with nearly 97% as singletons. The sequenced sample was naive CD4+ T cells sorted from blood. Specified subset: CD45RA+ positively selected. V gene TRBV9 combines with J gene TRBJ2-1; 7 nucleotides align to TRBD1. The sequence came from a man aged 18 to 29 in good health. Written as DNA, the CDR3 is TGTGCCAGCAGCAGACAGGGAGTTGGTGAGCAGTTCTTC. It translates to CASSRQGVGEQFF.